The 19 T cell receptor beta chains in this list originate from one sample, sequenced in a study of regulatory T cells in long-lasting Graves disease. Time point indicated: persistent/refractory GD, antithyroid drugs over 5 years with positive TRAb. Making the TCR library involved RNA that had been extracted from PBMCs. The authors built TCR beta libraries using iRepertoire HTBI primers and Arm-PCR of CDR3 regions. TCRdb passed the multiplex PCR reads through MiXCR, listing each CDR3 protein once. The data contain hundreds of thousands of distinct CDR3 sequences, 21% of them seen just once; the ten biggest clones take up 13% to 15%. The sequences come from peripheral blood mononuclear cells (PBMCs), collected when the disease was refractory, from a patient treated with antithyroid drugs. The receptors were sampled from a female donor with Graves disease.

The chain couples TRBV24-1 to TRBJ2-1; 8 nucleotides line up with TRBD2. Looked up from germline, CDR1 is KGHDR and CDR2 is SFDVKD. V shed 1 base, J shed 2 bases, and the junction held 6 bases outside the gene matches. There are 17 residues in the CDR3. CDR3 nucleotides: TGTGCCACCAGTGATTTCCGTAGCGGGGCCGCCTACAATGAGCAGTTCTTC. Its translation: CATSDFRSGAAYNEQFF.

The V call is TRBV20-1, the J call TRBJ2-7; 10 bases match TRBD2. Germline lookup yields CDR1 DFQATT and CDR2 SNEGSKA (reference sequence). The CDR3 loop spans 16 amino acids. The junction had 12 bases not matched to a gene; V was cut back by 0 bases and J by 7 bases. The CDR3 is CSARDTGSGRAQEQYF. CDR3 coding DNA: TGCAGTGCTAGAGATACGGGAAGCGGGAGGGCCCAAGAGCAGTACTTC.

This chain uses TRBV19 with TRBJ1-4; D unclear. The CDR3 contains 11 residues. Germline CDR1 and CDR2: LNHDA and SQIVND (reference sequence). V dropped 6 bases and J dropped 5 bases, with 4 bases sitting between them. Written as DNA, the CDR3 is TGTGCCAGTAGGGAGAATGAAAAACTGTTTTTT. Protein sequence: CASRENEKLFF.

This clonotype turned up a few times. The V and J genes are TRBV5-1 and TRBJ1-3; D is unresolved. Trimming left V 2 bases short and J 0 bases short, with 9 bases between. The CDR3 has 15 residues. The germline CDR1 and CDR2 sequences are SGHRS and YFSETQ. The CDR3 spells CASSFGTTSGNTIYF. The CDR3 DNA reads TGCGCCAGCAGCTTCGGCACGACCTCTGGAAACACCATATATTTT.

This clonotype was observed many times. The chain's CDR3 is CASSEGWTEEFF. The CDR3 bases are TGTGCCAGCAGTGAAGGGTGGACAGAGGAGTTCTTC. The chain couples TRBV2 to TRBJ2-1; possible D gene TRBD1, 6 bases. V was clipped by 1 base and J by 14 bases, with 12 bases between them. Germline V gene sequence: CDR1 SNHLY, CDR2 FYNNEI. The CDR3 is 12 amino acids.

This clonotype came up a few times. The CDR3 reads CSARTSGTTGELFF. The CDR3 nucleotides are TGCAGCGCCCGGACTAGCGGAACCACCGGGGAGCTGTTTTTT. This chain links TRBV29-1 with TRBJ2-2; TRBD2 aligns across 10 bases. This CDR3 has 14 residues. Germline values: CDR1 SQVTM, CDR2 ANQGSEA. The V segment lost 7 bases and the J segment 4 bases; nucleotides outside the gene matches: 6.

In its sample, this clonotype was seen many times. V and J are TRBV2 and TRBJ1-4; a possible D gene is TRBD1 (5 bases). CDR3 length: 15 amino acids. The V gene's germline CDR1 is SNHLY and CDR2 FYNNEI. V was shortened by 2 bases and J by 7 bases, with 14 bases between the two germline ends. CDR3 residues: CASSEKAARGEKLFF. CDR3 coding DNA: TGTGCCAGCAGTGAAAAGGCGGCTAGGGGTGAAAAACTGTTTTTT.

This chain connects TRBV19 to TRBJ2-3, with 15 bases aligning to TRBD2. V gave up 4 bases and J gave up 4 bases; unmatched junction bases: 6. This CDR3 comprises 17 residues. Germline V CDR1 and CDR2: LNHDA, SQIVND (reference sequence). Written as DNA, the CDR3 is TGTGCCAGTAGTACCGGGACTAGCGGGAGGAGTGCAGATACGCAGTATTTT. Protein product: CASSTGTSGRSADTQYF.

This clonotype showed up just a few times. The J gene is TRBJ1-5, the V gene TRBV6-1; the match to TRBD1 covers 9 bases. CDR3 size: 15 residues. V was pared by 6 bases and J by 6 bases, with 9 bases of the junction left unmatched. Germline assignment: CDR1 MNHNS and CDR2 SASEGT. The CDR3 sequence is CASSKTGGDSQPQHF. The DNA for the CDR3 is TGTGCCAGCAGCAAAACAGGGGGCGACTCTCAGCCCCAGCATTTT.

This clonotype was recorded at least ten times. The CDR3 is CASSEKGTGGVQPQHF. CDR3 nucleotide sequence: TGTGCCAGCAGTGAAAAAGGGACAGGGGGGGTTCAGCCCCAGCATTTT. The chain couples TRBV2 to TRBJ1-5, with 11 nucleotides matching TRBD1. The CDR3 spans 16 residues. Germline CDR1 reads SNHLY; CDR2 reads FYNNEI. The V and J ends lost 2 bases and 6 bases, in that order; junction bases with no gene match: 6.

V gene TRBV5-1 combines with J gene TRBJ2-7; maybe TRBD1 (5 bases). Germline CDR1 reads SGHRS; CDR2 reads YFSETQ. CDR3 length equals 15 residues. The germline V and J ends were trimmed by 1 base and 0 bases, with 11 bases remaining between them. CDR3 sequence: CASSLISQGSYEQYF. CDR3 in DNA: TGCGCCAGCAGCTTGATCTCGCAGGGCTCCTACGAGCAGTACTTC.

This clonotype was observed at least ten times. The chain recombines TRBV20-1 with TRBJ1-2; no definite D call. The CDR3 is made up of 13 amino acids. V gave up 4 bases and J gave up 2 bases, with 11 bases separating them. Germline-derived CDR1 and CDR2 are DFQATT and SNEGSKA (reference sequence). The CDR3 DNA follows: TGCAGTGCTATCCTGCGGGGAAACTATGGCTACACCTTC. The encoded protein is CSAILRGNYGYTF.

In this sample, this clonotype turned up many times. This chain connects TRBV2 to TRBJ2-3; the D gene is possibly TRBD1 (6 bases). Trimming stripped 10 bases from V and 4 bases from J, with 18 bases between. The CDR3 covers 14 residues. Germline V gene lookup returns CDR1 SNHLY and CDR2 FYNNEI. This chain's CDR3 is CANLQGPSSDTQYF. As DNA, the CDR3 is TGTGCCAACCTACAGGGTCCATCTTCAGATACGCAGTATTTT. The variable domain in full, completed from reference TRBV2 and TRBJ2-3, reads EPEVTQTPSHQVTQMGQEVILRCVPISNHLYFYWYRQILGQKVEFLVSFYNNEISEKSEIFDDQFSVERPDGSNFTLKIRSTKLEDSAMYFCANLQGPSSDTQYFGPGTRLTVL.

The gene calls are TRBV20-1 and TRBJ1-1; D not resolved. Germline V lookup: CDR1 DFQATT, CDR2 SNEGSKA (reference sequence). V gave up 3 bases and J gave up 5 bases, with 25 bases separating them. CDR3 size: 17 residues. The CDR3 region has the DNA TGCAGTGCTAGTGTACGGGGATTAATGGCCTTTATGACTGAAGCTTTCTTT. It codes for CSASVRGLMAFMTEAFF.

Many counts were recorded for this clonotype. The chain couples TRBV10-3 to TRBJ2-2; 7 nucleotides agree with TRBD2. CDR3 length equals 16 residues. The germline CDR1 and CDR2 sequences are ENHRY and SYGVKD. V lost 4 bases to trimming and J lost 4 bases; unmatched junction nucleotides: 9. Written as DNA, the CDR3 is TGTGCCATCAGTGCTCGGGGAGGGCCAGCCACCGGGGAGCTGTTTTTT. Residues: CAISARGGPATGELFF.

In this sample, this clonotype turned up once. This chain joins TRBV5-1 and TRBJ2-6; weak D call: TRBD1 (6 bases). CDR1 is SGHRS, CDR2 YFSETQ, per germline. The CDR3 contains 20 residues. Between the trimmed V and J ends, which lost 4 bases and 0 bases, there was a span of 23 bases. This CDR3 is CASSQSPRILGGSGANVLTF. CDR3 bases: TGCGCCAGCAGCCAATCACCTAGGATTCTAGGGGGCTCTGGGGCCAACGTCCTGACTTTC. Together with reference TRBV5-1 and TRBJ2-6, the CDR3 gives the full variable domain: KAGVTQTPRYLIKTRGQQVTLSCSPISGHRSVSWYQQTPGQGLQFLFEYFSETQRNKGNFPGRFSGRQFSNSRSEMNVSTLELGDSALYLCASSQSPRILGGSGANVLTFGAGSRLTVL.

This clonotype occurred a few times. The chain links TRBV12-3 or TRBV12-4 to TRBJ2-2; TRBD1 is a possible D gene (6 bases). CDR3 length: 16 amino acids. V dropped 4 bases and J dropped 5 bases, with 17 bases sitting between them. For the CDR3, the DNA is TGTGCCAGCAGTTCCCCCGGGGACACAGCTACCGGGGAGCTGTTTTTT. Its translation is CASSSPGDTATGELFF.

The V and J genes are TRBV19 and TRBJ1-1, with D hard to call. This CDR3 is built from 13 residues. V gave up 6 bases and J gave up 0 bases, with 8 bases separating them. Per the germline V gene, CDR1 is LNHDA and CDR2 is SQIVND (reference sequence). CDR3 DNA: TGTGCCAGTAGCCGGAGAATGAACACTGAAGCTTTCTTT. It translates to CASSRRMNTEAFF.

This clonotype has ten or more counts. CDR3 region: CASSLSGEKNIQYF. CDR3 bases: TGTGCCAGCAGCTTAAGCGGCGAGAAAAACATTCAGTACTTC. This chain uses TRBV11-2 with TRBJ2-4; tentatively, D is TRBD2 (5 bases). Germline V gene lookup returns CDR1 SGHAT and CDR2 FQNNGV. Between the trimmed V and J ends, which lost 2 bases and 4 bases, there was a span of 9 bases. This CDR3 region has 14 residues.